The 14 T cell receptor beta chains below come from one sample, sequenced in a study of T-cell reconstitution after alpha-beta-depleted transplantation in children. It was with unique molecular identifiers that the TCRbeta library was prepared. TCRdb ran MiXCR on the PCR reads and lists one entry per CDR3 protein. The sample consists of just under 350,000 distinct CDR3 sequences, around 15% of them appearing once. Sequences were derived from PBMCs, mostly from graft donor cells, sampled 360 days after TCRalphabeta/CD19-depleted stem cell transplant. The source is a male patient under 10 years old who had a stem cell transplant for acute lymphoblastic leukemia, so the T cells may come from the graft donor.

This clonotype was observed a few times. The rearrangement joins TRBV4-2 to TRBJ2-5, with D perhaps TRBD1 (5 bases). CDR1 and CDR2 (germline): LGHNA, YNFKEQ. Trimming pared 4 bases from V and 2 bases from J, leaving 23 bases between. The CDR3 loop spans 18 amino acids. In DNA form, the CDR3 reads TGTGCCAGCAGCCGACAGAGGCGGTTCACGGCGGTTCAAGAGACCCAGTACTTC. Its translation is CASSRQRRFTAVQETQYF.

This clonotype was counted between two and nine times. The chain links TRBV12-3 or TRBV12-4 to TRBJ2-7; no clear D gene. V was shortened by 2 bases and J by 6 bases, with 8 bases between the two germline ends. There are 12 residues in the CDR3. This CDR3 reads CASSLTGPEQYF. The CDR3, as DNA: TGTGCCAGCAGTTTAACCGGGCCCGAGCAGTACTTC.

This chain connects TRBV5-1 to TRBJ2-5; possible D gene TRBD2, 6 bases. Trimming shortened V by 3 bases and J by 5 bases, and 17 bases separated the two germline ends. This CDR3 comprises 15 residues. Germline V CDR1 and CDR2: SGHRS, YFSETQ. CDR3 in DNA: TGCGCCAGCAGCTCCGGGACTCAAGGGGCTGAGACCCAGTACTTC. As protein: CASSSGTQGAETQYF.

This clonotype appeared a few times. The genes are TRBV10-1 and TRBJ2-1; either TRBD1 or TRBD2 may fit D (5 bases each). Germline V gives CDR1 WNHNN, CDR2 SYGVQD (reference sequence). The CDR3 loop spans 13 amino acids. V shed 1 base and J shed 8 bases, with 9 bases lying between them. The CDR3 DNA reads TGCGCCAGCAGTGAGTTCGGGGCGGATGAGCAGTTCTTC. Its translation: CASSEFGADEQFF.

This chain connects TRBV4-2 to TRBJ2-7; no definite D call. In germline, CDR1 is LGHNA, CDR2 YNFKEQ. The CDR3 totals 15 residues. V was trimmed by 0 bases and J by 3 bases, leaving 12 bases between them. CDR3 region: CASSQEKLLDYEQYF. CDR3 nucleotide sequence: TGTGCCAGCAGCCAAGAAAAACTACTGGACTACGAGCAGTACTTC.

The chain uses TRBV10-1 and TRBJ2-3, with 7 positions matching TRBD2. CDR1 is WNHNN and CDR2 is SYGVQD in the germline V gene (reference sequence). V was pared by 1 base and J by 4 bases, with 2 bases of the junction left unmatched. This CDR3 is 14 amino acids long. Here the CDR3 reads CASSEWEGADTQYF. For the CDR3, the DNA is TGCGCCAGCAGTGAGTGGGAGGGTGCAGATACGCAGTATTTT.

This clonotype came up a few times. The chain combines TRBV3-1 with TRBJ2-7; 8 bases map to TRBD2. The CDR3 consists of 15 residues. Trimming at V came to 6 bases and at J to 2 bases, leaving 9 bases not matched to a gene. CDR1 is LGHDT and CDR2 is YNNKEL in the germline V gene (reference sequence). The CDR3 DNA reads TGTGCCAGCAGGCCAACTAGCGGTGCAACCTACGAGCAGTACTTC. Its translation is CASRPTSGATYEQYF.

V usage is TRBV5-1 and J usage is TRBJ2-4; possibly TRBD1 or TRBD2 for D (5 bases each). Germline values: CDR1 SGHRS, CDR2 YFSETQ. The CDR3 runs 19 residues. Trimming took 0 bases from V and 0 from J, leaving 19 bases between them. The CDR3 loop reads CASSLGILGTDLAKNIQYF. As DNA, the CDR3 is TGCGCCAGCAGCTTGGGGATTCTCGGGACCGATTTAGCCAAAAACATTCAGTACTTC.

The V and J genes are TRBV2 and TRBJ2-7; a possible D gene is TRBD1 (5 bases). Germline loops: CDR1 SNHLY, CDR2 FYNNEI. This CDR3 has 13 amino acids. Trimming took 8 bases from V and 0 from J, leaving 11 bases between them. CDR3 loop: CASGAISSYEQYF. CDR3 in DNA: TGTGCCAGCGGGGCTATTAGCTCCTACGAGCAGTACTTC.

The chain has TRBV6-2 or TRBV6-3 and TRBJ1-1; unclear D gene. The CDR3 is 15 residues long. V was pared by 3 bases and J by 0 bases, with 11 bases between. Germline assignment: CDR1 MNHEY and CDR2 SVGEGT. CDR3 sequence reads: CASSYSLFMNTEAFF. For the CDR3, the DNA is TGTGCCAGCAGTTATAGTTTGTTCATGAACACTGAAGCTTTCTTT.

At least ten counts were recorded for this clonotype. This chain uses TRBV7-3 with TRBJ2-2; a weak D match, TRBD2 (5 bases). The V gene lost 4 bases and the J gene lost 5 bases, with 11 bases spanning the gap. This CDR3 is 14 amino acids long. From germline, CDR1 is SGHTA and CDR2 FQGTGA. In DNA, the CDR3 is TGTGCCAGCAGCTCCGGACTGCCTACCGGGGAGCTGTTTTTT. Protein sequence: CASSSGLPTGELFF.

In its sample, this clonotype was seen a few times. The gene calls are TRBV7-3 and TRBJ2-2; D is unresolved. This CDR3 contains 17 residues. CDR1 and CDR2 (germline): SGHTA, FQGTGA. Trimming stripped 5 bases from V and 1 base from J, with 17 bases between. Written as DNA, the CDR3 is TGTGCCAGCAGCCCCGACACCATCTTTCTGAACACCGGGGAGCTGTTTTTT. This sequence encodes CASSPDTIFLNTGELFF. The full variable domain, rest sourced from reference TRBV7-3 and TRBJ2-2, is GAGVSQTPSNKVTEKGKYVELRCDPISGHTALYWYRQSLGQGPEFLIYFQGTGAADDSGLPNDRFFAVRPEGSVSTLKIQRTERGDSAVYLCASSPDTIFLNTGELFFGEGSRLTVL.

This clonotype came up a few times. This chain joins TRBV29-1 and TRBJ1-2; D not certain. The germline V gene has CDR1 SQVTM and CDR2 ANQGSEA. The germline V and J ends were trimmed by 7 bases and 4 bases, with 13 bases remaining between them. This CDR3 spans 12 amino acids. CDR3 coding DNA: TGCAGCGGAGGGTCGGAGGCCTATGGCTACACCTTC. Amino acid sequence: CSGGSEAYGYTF.

The sample holds a few counts of this clonotype. The V call is TRBV4-1, the J call TRBJ2-7; possibly TRBD2 for D (5 bases). This CDR3 is 14 amino acids long. The V gene's germline CDR1 is MGHRA and CDR2 YSYEKL. Deletions cut 1 base from V and 3 bases from J, with 10 bases between. The chain's CDR3 is CASSQGIGDYEQYF. As DNA, the CDR3 is TGCGCCAGCAGCCAAGGTATCGGGGACTACGAGCAGTACTTC.